This passage covers 10 T cell receptor beta chains from one sample sequenced in a study of blood T cells in healthy people across ages. A J-beta primer mix and a sample-barcoded 5' primer were used in a second PCR of roughly 6 to 11 cycles. Using its own MiXCR run on the 5' RACE reads, TCRdb lists one record per CDR3 protein. The repertoire consists of 540,000 or so distinct CDR3 sequences, with 27% occurring once and the leading ten covering 15% to 20%. Sequencing was performed on blood. The receptors originated from a woman in her 70s in good health.

The rearrangement uses TRBV12-3 or TRBV12-4 and TRBJ2-7; 8 bases line up with TRBD1. J lost 3 bases, V lost 5 bases, and 12 bases had no gene match. The length of the CDR3 is 16 residues. The CDR3: CASSTRTGTVLYEQYF. Written as DNA, the CDR3 is TGTGCCAGCAGTACCCGGACAGGGACCGTTCTCTACGAGCAGTACTTC.

The chain uses TRBV6-6 and TRBJ2-3; D not resolved. CDR1 and CDR2 (germline): MNHNY, SVGAGI (reference sequence). This CDR3 has 16 residues. Between the trimmed V and J ends, which lost 2 bases and 0 bases, there was a span of 12 bases. For the CDR3, the DNA is TGTGCCAGCAGTTACGCTGTTCTGTCGAGCACAGATACGCAGTATTTT. Its protein product is CASSYAVLSSTDTQYF.

The V call is TRBV20-1, the J call TRBJ1-4, with D perhaps matching TRBD1 (6 bases). The CDR3 sequence is 14 residues long. Germline CDR1 reads DFQATT; CDR2 reads SNEGSKA (reference sequence). V lost 0 bases to trimming and J lost 3 bases, with 8 bases between them. CDR3 loop: CSARDTGPNEKLFF. The CDR3 coding sequence is TGCAGTGCTAGAGATACAGGGCCTAATGAAAAACTGTTTTTT.

The chain has TRBV7-3 and TRBJ2-2; D might be TRBD1 (6 bases). Germline V CDR1 and CDR2: SGHTA, FQGTGA. Trimming took off 2 bases at V and 4 bases at J, with 14 bases between the two ends. The CDR3 spans 16 residues. CDR3 DNA sequence: TGTGCCAGCAGCTTAGTGGGGGCGCCGGGCACCGGGGAGCTGTTTTTT. Encoded protein: CASSLVGAPGTGELFF.

This chain uses TRBV4-1 with TRBJ1-2; D gene unclear. Trimming took off 1 base at V and 4 bases at J, with 16 bases between the two ends. The CDR3 totals 16 residues. Germline assignment: CDR1 MGHRA and CDR2 YSYEKL. CDR3 amino acids: CASSQVLRVLGYGYTF. The CDR3 DNA sequence: TGCGCCAGCAGCCAAGTATTACGAGTTTTAGGCTATGGCTACACCTTC.

Only a few counts were recorded for this clonotype. The chain has TRBV5-1 and TRBJ2-3; D unclear. The CDR3 has 15 residues. Trimming removed 4 bases at V and 6 bases at J, with 18 bases between. Germline V gene sequence: CDR1 SGHRS, CDR2 YFSETQ. The chain's CDR3 is CASSQDPSPGDTQYF. In DNA form, the CDR3 reads TGCGCCAGCAGCCAAGACCCCAGCCCCGGGGATACGCAGTATTTT.

Comments on this clonotype: This could be a read error, since a much larger clone is one nucleotide away. The chain is built from TRBV5-5 and TRBJ2-7, with D possibly TRBD2 on 5 matching bases. Germline CDR1 reads SGHKS; CDR2 reads YYEKEE (reference sequence). CDR3 length: 15 residues. CDR3 in DNA: TGTGCCAGCAGCTTGCTAGCTCCGGATTACAATGAGCAGCTCTTC. Its translation is CASSLLAPDYNEQLF.

The chain links TRBV7-9 to TRBJ2-1, with 11 bases fitting TRBD2. The V segment lost 10 bases and the J segment 5 bases; nucleotides outside the gene matches: 13. The germline gives CDR1 SEHNR, CDR2 FQNEAQ (reference sequence). The CDR3 sequence is 16 residues long. The CDR3 here is CATTSGGPAPDNEQFF. CDR3 in DNA: TGTGCCACTACTAGCGGGGGCCCAGCTCCCGACAATGAGCAGTTCTTC.

The chain couples TRBV7-2 to TRBJ1-4, with 9 bases aligning to TRBD1. CDR1 and CDR2 from the germline V gene are SGHTA and FQGNSA. The CDR3 covers 15 residues. J gave up 7 bases and V 4 bases, and 7 bases lay outside the gene matches. Written as DNA, the CDR3 is TGTGCCAGCAGCTCCCACAGGGGGCTAGGTGAAAAACTGTTTTTT. This codes for CASSSHRGLGEKLFF.

The genes are TRBV30 and TRBJ1-5, with 8 nucleotides matching TRBD1. V trimming: 2 bases; J trimming: 6 bases; junction bases outside the gene matches: 9. Germline V lookup: CDR1 GTSNPN, CDR2 SVGIG (reference sequence). The CDR3 spans 15 residues. The CDR3 coding sequence is TGTGCCTGGAGTACAGGGGGTGCTGGGGGTCAGCCCCAGCATTTT. This sequence encodes CAWSTGGAGGQPQHF.